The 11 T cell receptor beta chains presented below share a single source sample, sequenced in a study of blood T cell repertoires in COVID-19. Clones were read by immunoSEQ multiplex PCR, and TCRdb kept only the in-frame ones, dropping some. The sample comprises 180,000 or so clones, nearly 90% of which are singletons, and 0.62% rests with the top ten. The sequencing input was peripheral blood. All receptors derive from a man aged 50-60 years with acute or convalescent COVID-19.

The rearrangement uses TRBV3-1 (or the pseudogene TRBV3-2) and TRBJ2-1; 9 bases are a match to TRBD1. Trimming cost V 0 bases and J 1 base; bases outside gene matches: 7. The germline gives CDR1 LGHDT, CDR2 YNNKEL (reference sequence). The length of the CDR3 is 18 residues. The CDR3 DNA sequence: TGTGCCAGCAGCCAAGATTTAGGGACAGGGCTATCCTACAATGAGCAGTTCTTC. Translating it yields CASSQDLGTGLSYNEQFF.

The CDR3 DNA is TGTGCCAGCAGCTTAAACAGTCAAGAGACCCAGTACTTC. Its protein product is CASSLNSQETQYF. This rearrangement joins TRBV11-2 to TRBJ2-5; D is ambiguous. Germline lookup yields CDR1 SGHAT and CDR2 FQNNGV. This CDR3 spans 13 amino acids. V lost 2 bases and J lost 2, with 6 bases in between.

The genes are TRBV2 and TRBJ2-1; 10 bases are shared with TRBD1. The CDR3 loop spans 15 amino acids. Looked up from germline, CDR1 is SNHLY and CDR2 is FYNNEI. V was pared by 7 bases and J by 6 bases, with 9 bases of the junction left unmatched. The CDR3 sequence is CASTLPGQGFNEQFF. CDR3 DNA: TGTGCCAGCACCCTACCGGGACAGGGGTTCAATGAGCAGTTCTTC.

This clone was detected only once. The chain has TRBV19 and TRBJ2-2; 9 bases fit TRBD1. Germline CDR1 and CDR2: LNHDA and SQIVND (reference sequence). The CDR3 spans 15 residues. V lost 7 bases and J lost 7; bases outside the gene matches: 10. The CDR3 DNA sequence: TGTGCCAGTACCCCGGGACAGGGAACGTTCGGGGAGCTGTTTTTT. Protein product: CASTPGQGTFGELFF.

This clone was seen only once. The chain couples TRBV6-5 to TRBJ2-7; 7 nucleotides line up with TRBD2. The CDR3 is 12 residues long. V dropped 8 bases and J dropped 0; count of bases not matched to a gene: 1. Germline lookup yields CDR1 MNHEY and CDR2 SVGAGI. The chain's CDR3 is CASRGDSYEQYF. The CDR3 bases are TGTGCCAGCCGGGGGGACTCCTACGAGCAGTACTTC.

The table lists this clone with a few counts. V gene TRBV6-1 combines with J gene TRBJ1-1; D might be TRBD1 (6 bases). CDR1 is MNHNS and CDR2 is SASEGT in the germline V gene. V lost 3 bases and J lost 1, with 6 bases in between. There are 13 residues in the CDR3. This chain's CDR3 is CASSEGQNTEAFF. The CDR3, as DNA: TGTGCCAGCAGTGAGGGACAGAACACTGAAGCTTTCTTT.

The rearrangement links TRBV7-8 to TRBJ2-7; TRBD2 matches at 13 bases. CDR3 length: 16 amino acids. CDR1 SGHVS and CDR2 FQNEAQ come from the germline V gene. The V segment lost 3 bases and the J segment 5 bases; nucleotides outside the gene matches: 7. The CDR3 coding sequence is TGTGCCAGCAGCTTTCGGACTAGCGGGAGCAGGGACGAGCAGTACTTC. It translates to CASSFRTSGSRDEQYF.

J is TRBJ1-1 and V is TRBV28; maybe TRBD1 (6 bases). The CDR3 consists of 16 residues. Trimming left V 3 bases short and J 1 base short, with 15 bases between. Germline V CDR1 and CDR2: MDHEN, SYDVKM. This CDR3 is CASSFLGGSWNTEAFF. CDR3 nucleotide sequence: TGTGCCAGCAGTTTTTTAGGGGGTAGTTGGAACACTGAAGCTTTCTTT. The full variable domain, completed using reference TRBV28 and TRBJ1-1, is DVKVTQSSRYLVKRTGEKVFLECVQDMDHENMFWYRQDPGLGLRLIYFSYDVKMKEKGDIPEGYSVSREKKERFSLILESASTNQTSMYLCASSFLGGSWNTEAFFGQGTRLTVV.

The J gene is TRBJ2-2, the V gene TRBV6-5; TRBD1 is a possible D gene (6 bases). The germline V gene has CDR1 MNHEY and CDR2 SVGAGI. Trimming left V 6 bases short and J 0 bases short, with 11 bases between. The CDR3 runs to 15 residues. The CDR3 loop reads CASSWTASNTGELFF. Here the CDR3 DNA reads TGTGCCAGCAGCTGGACAGCTTCGAACACCGGGGAGCTGTTTTTT.

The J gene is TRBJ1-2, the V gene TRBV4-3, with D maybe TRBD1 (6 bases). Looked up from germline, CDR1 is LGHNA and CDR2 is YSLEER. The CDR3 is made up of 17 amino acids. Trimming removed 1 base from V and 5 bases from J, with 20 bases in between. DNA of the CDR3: TGCGCCAGCAGCCAAGCCCTACCTACGACAGGCCCTTATGGCTACACCTTC. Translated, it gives CASSQALPTTGPYGYTF.

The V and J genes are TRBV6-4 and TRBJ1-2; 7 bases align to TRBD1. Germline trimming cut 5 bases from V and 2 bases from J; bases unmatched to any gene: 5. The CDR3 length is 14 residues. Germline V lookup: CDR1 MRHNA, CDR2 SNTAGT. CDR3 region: CASSPGTANYGYTF. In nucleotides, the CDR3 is TGTGCCAGCAGTCCCGGGACAGCGAACTATGGCTACACCTTC.